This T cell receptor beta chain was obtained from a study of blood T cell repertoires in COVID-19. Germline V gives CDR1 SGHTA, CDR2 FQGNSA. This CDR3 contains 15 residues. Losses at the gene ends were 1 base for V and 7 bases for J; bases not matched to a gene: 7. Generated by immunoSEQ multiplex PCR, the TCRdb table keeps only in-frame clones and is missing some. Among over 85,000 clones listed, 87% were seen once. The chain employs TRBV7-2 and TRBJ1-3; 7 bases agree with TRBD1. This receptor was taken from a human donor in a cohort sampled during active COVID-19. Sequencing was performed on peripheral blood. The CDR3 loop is CASSLGNRGFNTIYF. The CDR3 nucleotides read TGTGCCAGCAGCTTAGGGAACAGGGGCTTTAACACCATATATTTT.